The clone carrying this TCR beta chain was seen ten or more times. The antigen is not known. In preparing bulk TCR libraries, previously described methods and listed TCR primers were used. A single record per CDR3 protein comes from TCRdb applying MiXCR to the PCR reads. The sample includes about 320,000 distinct CDR3 sequences, over 20% of them seen just once. These data are taken from a study of molecular identifiers for immune sequencing clone quantification. Overall study findings and caveats: Should identical TCR molecules share a barcode, the sizes of highly expanded clones could be underestimated.

The V segment lost 6 bases and the J segment 5 bases; nucleotides outside the gene matches: 16. CDR1 is SGHRS, CDR2 YFSETQ, per germline. This CDR3 comprises 17 residues. The sequenced sample consisted of naive CD8+ T cells from blood, with Jurkat cell RNA spiked in. This sample's subset: FACS-sorted CD8+CD4-CCR7+CD45RA+ naive T cells. This TCR came from a human donor in good health. Some libraries in this study had Jurkat cell RNA spiked in. This sequence joins TRBV5-1 and TRBJ2-2; 7 bases are a match to TRBD2. The CDR3 DNA reads TGCGCCAGCACCGGGGCTAGCGGATCGAGGAGTACCGGGGAGCTGTTTTTT. Its protein is CASTGASGSRSTGELFF.